Below are 17 T cell receptor beta chains sequenced from a single sample in a study of blood T cell repertoires in COVID-19. The method was immunoSEQ multiplex PCR; TCRdb's version includes in-frame clones alone and lacks a portion of them. Of some 130,000 clones listed, about nine tenths are singletons. Sequencing was performed on peripheral blood. The source of these receptors is a man aged 50 to 60 with acute or convalescent COVID-19.

V and J are TRBV10-3 and TRBJ2-1; D remains ambiguous. The germline gives CDR1 ENHRY, CDR2 SYGVKD. The length of the CDR3 is 12 residues. Trimming cost V 5 bases and J 10 bases, with 12 bases left between them. The CDR3 coding sequence is TGTGCCATCAGTCGATTATCAGAAGAGCAGTTCTTC. Its translation: CAISRLSEEQFF.

The J gene is TRBJ2-3, the V gene TRBV5-4, with 9 positions matching TRBD1. J lost 4 bases, V lost 4 bases, and 13 bases had no gene match. The CDR3 totals 17 residues. Germline lookup yields CDR1 SGHNT and CDR2 YYREEE (reference sequence). The CDR3 DNA is TGTGCCAGCAGCCGTCTACAGGGGGCGGTATGGTCAGATACGCAGTATTTT. It specifies CASSRLQGAVWSDTQYF.

This clone was observed once. This sequence joins TRBV5-4 and TRBJ1-2; 7 nucleotides match TRBD1. This CDR3 region has 14 residues. Germline loops: CDR1 SGHNT, CDR2 YYREEE (reference sequence). The V and J ends lost 4 bases and 2 bases, in that order; junction bases with no gene match: 5. The CDR3 bases are TGTGCCAGCAGCCCTACAGGGGCGAACTATGGCTACACCTTC. Translation gives CASSPTGANYGYTF.

This clone was counted a single time. The rearrangement joins TRBV10-3 to TRBJ2-5; 11 positions match TRBD2. With 4 bases clipped from V and 1 base from J, the junction kept 2 bases outside the gene matches. The CDR3 runs to 15 residues. Germline assignment: CDR1 ENHRY and CDR2 SYGVKD. The DNA of the CDR3 is TGTGCCATCAGTGGACTAGCGGGGCTCCAAGAGACCCAGTACTTC. Translating gives CAISGLAGLQETQYF.

The chain is built from TRBV5-1 and TRBJ2-3; 7 bases are a match to TRBD1. Trimming took 4 bases from V and 1 from J; bases not matched to a gene: 3. This CDR3 is 14 amino acids long. Germline CDR1 reads SGHRS; CDR2 reads YFSETQ. In nucleotides, the CDR3 is TGCGCCAGCAGCGATGACAGGGGCACAGATACGCAGTATTTT. It yields the protein CASSDDRGTDTQYF.

The chain joins TRBV6-2 or TRBV6-3 to TRBJ1-4; TRBD1 aligns across 8 bases. Trimming removed 5 bases from V and 8 bases from J; junction bases left unmatched: 7. The CDR3 spans 14 residues. CDR1 MNHEY and CDR2 SVGEGT come from the germline V gene. CDR3: CASSTRTGSEKLFF. The CDR3 bases are TGTGCCAGCAGTACCCGGACAGGGTCCGAAAAACTGTTTTTT.

The chain combines TRBV13 with TRBJ1-1, with D perhaps matching TRBD1 (5 bases). The CDR3 length is 13 residues. V lost 5 bases and J 2 bases, leaving 9 bases between the germline ends. Germline V gives CDR1 PRHDT, CDR2 FYEKMQ (reference sequence). CDR3 region: CASSDRPNTEAFF. The CDR3 DNA reads TGTGCCAGCAGCGACAGACCCAACACTGAAGCTTTCTTT.

The chain has TRBV15 and TRBJ2-1; D uncertain. This CDR3 is 20 amino acids long. V was cut by 0 bases and J by 0 bases, with 21 bases left in between. Germline V gene data show CDR1 as LNHNV and CDR2 as YYDKDF (reference sequence). The CDR3 DNA follows: TGTGCCACCAGCAGAGATCTCAGTCACGGAGCCCGGAGCTCCTACAATGAGCAGTTCTTC. This sequence encodes CATSRDLSHGARSSYNEQFF.

This chain connects TRBV5-1 to TRBJ1-1; D is unclear. CDR1 is SGHRS, CDR2 YFSETQ, per germline. The CDR3 covers 15 residues. Trimming removed 0 bases at V and 4 bases at J, with 13 bases between. The CDR3 sequence is CASSLAGNRITEAFF. CDR3 nucleotides: TGCGCCAGCAGCTTGGCCGGGAATCGGATCACTGAAGCTTTCTTT.

The gene calls are TRBV5-1 and TRBJ1-4, with D uncertain. V gave up 7 bases and J gave up 6 bases, with 13 bases separating them. The V gene's germline CDR1 is SGHRS and CDR2 YFSETQ. The CDR3 consists of 13 residues. The CDR3 sequence is CASRRVEYEKLFF. Written as DNA, the CDR3 is TGCGCCAGCCGGAGGGTGGAGTATGAAAAACTGTTTTTT.

The rearrangement uses TRBV30 and TRBJ1-5, with 7 nucleotides matching TRBD1. The CDR3 is made up of 13 amino acids. Germline V gives CDR1 GTSNPN, CDR2 SVGIG (reference sequence). V lost 4 bases and J lost 5; bases outside the gene matches: 5. The CDR3 nucleotides are TGTGCCTGGAATGACAGGGTCGATCAGCCCCAGCATTTT. Translated, it gives CAWNDRVDQPQHF.

This clone has only a few counts. The chain employs TRBV16 and TRBJ1-5; D may be TRBD1 (5 bases). The ends were cut back, 4 bases at V and 3 bases at J, with 19 bases in the middle. Germline CDR1 is KGHSY and CDR2 is FQNENV. The length of the CDR3 is 17 residues. The CDR3 here is CASSRRAGQDNNQPQHF. The CDR3 DNA reads as TGTGCCAGCAGCCGGAGGGCTGGTCAGGACAACAATCAGCCCCAGCATTTT.

The rearrangement joins TRBV5-6 to TRBJ2-3; TRBD2 might be the D (5 bases). Between the trimmed V and J ends, which lost 5 bases and 0 bases, there was a span of 10 bases. This CDR3 has 14 residues. CDR1 and CDR2 from the germline V gene are SGHDT and YYEEEE. The CDR3 DNA reads TGTGCCAGCAGTCACGGGAAGAGCACAGATACGCAGTATTTT. Translated, it gives CASSHGKSTDTQYF.

This clone was seen a handful of times. This chain joins TRBV28 and TRBJ1-1; TRBD1 aligns across 9 bases. Germline CDR1 and CDR2: MDHEN and SYDVKM. This CDR3 has 17 residues. Losses at the gene ends were 6 bases for V and 4 bases for J; bases not matched to a gene: 15. CDR3 DNA sequence: TGTGCCAGCAGCAGAATACTACAGGGGGCGATTGCCACTGAAGCTTTCTTT. Translation gives CASSRILQGAIATEAFF.

This chain joins TRBV6-1 and TRBJ1-5; no clear D. Trimming left V 3 bases short and J 12 bases short, with 12 bases between. Germline V CDR1 and CDR2: MNHNS, SASEGT. The CDR3 contains 12 residues. This chain's CDR3 is CASSDPTNNQHF. The CDR3 DNA follows: TGTGCCAGCAGTGACCCTACTAACAACCAGCATTTT.

This chain joins TRBV25-1 and TRBJ2-1; 7 bases line up with TRBD2. Germline V CDR1 and CDR2: MGHDK, SYGVNS. The CDR3 is made up of 14 amino acids. Losses at the gene ends were 4 bases for V and 5 bases for J; bases not matched to a gene: 5. CDR3: CASSGWGGNNEQFF. DNA for the CDR3: TGTGCCAGCAGTGGATGGGGGGGTAACAATGAGCAGTTCTTC.

J is TRBJ2-7 and V is TRBV2, with 9 nucleotides matching TRBD2. The V gene's germline CDR1 is SNHLY and CDR2 FYNNEI. Trimming removed 7 bases from V and 2 bases from J; junction bases left unmatched: 3. CDR3 length: 13 residues. This chain's CDR3 is CASIRGGAYEQYF. CDR3 coding DNA: TGTGCCAGCATTCGCGGGGGGGCCTACGAGCAGTACTTC.